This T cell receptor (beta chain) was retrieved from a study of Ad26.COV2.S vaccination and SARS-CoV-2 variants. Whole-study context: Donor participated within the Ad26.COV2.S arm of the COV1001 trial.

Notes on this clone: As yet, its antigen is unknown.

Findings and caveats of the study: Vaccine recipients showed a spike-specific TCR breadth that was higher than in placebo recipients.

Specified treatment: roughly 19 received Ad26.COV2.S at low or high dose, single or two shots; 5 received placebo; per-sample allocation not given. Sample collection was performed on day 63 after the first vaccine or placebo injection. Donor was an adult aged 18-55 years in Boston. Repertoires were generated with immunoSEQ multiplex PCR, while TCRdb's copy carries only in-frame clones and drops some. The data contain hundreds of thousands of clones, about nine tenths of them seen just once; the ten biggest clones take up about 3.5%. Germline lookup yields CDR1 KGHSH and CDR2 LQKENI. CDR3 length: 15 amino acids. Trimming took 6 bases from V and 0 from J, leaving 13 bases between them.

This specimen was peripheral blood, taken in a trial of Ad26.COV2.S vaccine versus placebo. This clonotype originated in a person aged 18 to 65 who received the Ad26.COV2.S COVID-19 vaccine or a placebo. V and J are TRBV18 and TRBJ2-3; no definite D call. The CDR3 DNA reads TGTGCCAGCTCCCGCAAGAGCAAGAGCACAGATACGCAGTATTTT. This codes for CASSRKSKSTDTQYF.